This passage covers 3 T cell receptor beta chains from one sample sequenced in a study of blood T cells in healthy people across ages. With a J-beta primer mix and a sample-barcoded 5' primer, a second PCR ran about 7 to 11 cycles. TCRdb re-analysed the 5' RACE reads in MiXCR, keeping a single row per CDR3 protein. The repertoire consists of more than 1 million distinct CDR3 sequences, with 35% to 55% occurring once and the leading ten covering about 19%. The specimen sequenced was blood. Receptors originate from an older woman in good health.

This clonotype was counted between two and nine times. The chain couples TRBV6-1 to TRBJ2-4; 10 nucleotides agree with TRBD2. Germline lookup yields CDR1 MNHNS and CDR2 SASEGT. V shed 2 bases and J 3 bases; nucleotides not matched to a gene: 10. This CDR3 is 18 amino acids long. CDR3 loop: CASSEPALAGEGKNIQYF. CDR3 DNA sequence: TGTGCCAGCAGTGAACCCGCCCTAGCGGGAGAGGGCAAAAACATTCAGTACTTC.

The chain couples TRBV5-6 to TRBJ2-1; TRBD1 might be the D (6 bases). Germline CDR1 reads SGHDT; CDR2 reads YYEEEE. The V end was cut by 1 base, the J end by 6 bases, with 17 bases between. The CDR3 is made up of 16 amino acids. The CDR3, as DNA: TGTGCCAGCAGCTTGCGGTCTAGAGGGGGTCTCAATGAGCAGTTCTTC. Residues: CASSLRSRGGLNEQFF. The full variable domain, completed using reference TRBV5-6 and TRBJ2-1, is DAGVTQSPTHLIKTRGQQVTLRCSPKSGHDTVSWYQQALGQGPQFIFQYYEEEERQRGNFPDRFSGHQFPNYSSELNVNALLLGDSALYLCASSLRSRGGLNEQFFGPGTRLTVL.

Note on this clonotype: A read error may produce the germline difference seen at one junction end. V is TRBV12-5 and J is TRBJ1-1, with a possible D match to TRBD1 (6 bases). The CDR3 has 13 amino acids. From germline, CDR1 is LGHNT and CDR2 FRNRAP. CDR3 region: CASGPTGNAEAFF. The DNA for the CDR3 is TGTGCTAGTGGCCCTACAGGGAACGCTGAAGCTTTCTTT.